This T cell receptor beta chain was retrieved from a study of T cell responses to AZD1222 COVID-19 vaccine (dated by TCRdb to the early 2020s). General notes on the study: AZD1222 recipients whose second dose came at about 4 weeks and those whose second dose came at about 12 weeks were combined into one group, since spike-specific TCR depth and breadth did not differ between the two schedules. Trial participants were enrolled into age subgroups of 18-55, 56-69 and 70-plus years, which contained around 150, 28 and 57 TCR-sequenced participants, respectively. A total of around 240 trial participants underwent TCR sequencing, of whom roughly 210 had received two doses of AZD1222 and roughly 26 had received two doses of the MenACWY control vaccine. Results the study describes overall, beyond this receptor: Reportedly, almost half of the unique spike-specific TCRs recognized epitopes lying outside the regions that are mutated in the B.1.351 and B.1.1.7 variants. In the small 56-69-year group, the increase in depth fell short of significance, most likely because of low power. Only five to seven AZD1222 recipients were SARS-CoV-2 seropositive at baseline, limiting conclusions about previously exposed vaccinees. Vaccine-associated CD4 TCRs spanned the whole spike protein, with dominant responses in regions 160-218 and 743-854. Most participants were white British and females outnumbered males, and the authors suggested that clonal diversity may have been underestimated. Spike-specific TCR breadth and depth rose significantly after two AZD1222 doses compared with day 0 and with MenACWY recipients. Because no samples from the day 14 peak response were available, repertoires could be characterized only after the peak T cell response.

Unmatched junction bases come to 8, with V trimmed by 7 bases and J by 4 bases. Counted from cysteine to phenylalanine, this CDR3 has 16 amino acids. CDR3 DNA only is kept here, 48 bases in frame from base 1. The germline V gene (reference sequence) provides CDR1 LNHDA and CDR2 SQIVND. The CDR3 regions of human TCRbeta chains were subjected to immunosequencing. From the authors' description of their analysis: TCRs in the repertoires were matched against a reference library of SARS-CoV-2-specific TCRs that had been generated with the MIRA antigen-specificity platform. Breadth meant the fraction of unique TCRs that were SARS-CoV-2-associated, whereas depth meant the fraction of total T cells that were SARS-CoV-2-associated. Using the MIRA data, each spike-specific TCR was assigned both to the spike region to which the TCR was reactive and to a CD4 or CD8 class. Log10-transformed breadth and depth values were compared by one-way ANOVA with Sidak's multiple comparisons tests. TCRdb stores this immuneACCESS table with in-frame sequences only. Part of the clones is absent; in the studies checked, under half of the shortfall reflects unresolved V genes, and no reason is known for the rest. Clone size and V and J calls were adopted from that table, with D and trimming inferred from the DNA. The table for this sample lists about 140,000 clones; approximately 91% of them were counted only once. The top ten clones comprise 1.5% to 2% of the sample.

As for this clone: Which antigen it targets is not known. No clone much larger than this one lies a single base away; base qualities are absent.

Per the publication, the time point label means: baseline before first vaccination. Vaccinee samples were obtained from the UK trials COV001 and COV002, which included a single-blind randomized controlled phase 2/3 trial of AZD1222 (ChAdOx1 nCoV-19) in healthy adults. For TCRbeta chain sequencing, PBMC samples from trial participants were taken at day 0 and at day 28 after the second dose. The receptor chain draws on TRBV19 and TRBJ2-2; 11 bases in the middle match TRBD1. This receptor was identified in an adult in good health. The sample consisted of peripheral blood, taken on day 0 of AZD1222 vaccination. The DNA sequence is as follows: TGTGCCAGTACCTCGGACAGGGGGCCTTTCACCGGGGAGCTGTTTTTT. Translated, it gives CASTSDRGPFTGELFF.